A single sample gave rise to the 8 T cell receptor beta chains below, sequenced in a study of OX40 agonist ivuxolimab in advanced cancers. Sequencing was performed with immunoSEQ multiplex PCR; in TCRdb, only in-frame clones are kept and a portion is missing. Of 65,000 to 80,000 clones in the sample, over 90% were seen once. Sequenced here: CD4+ or CD8+ T cells sorted from blood, sampled in a trial of the OX40 agonist ivuxolimab. Receptors originate from an adult with an advanced solid tumor such as melanoma, head and neck, liver or kidney cancer.

V usage is TRBV19 and J usage is TRBJ1-5; TRBD1 is a possible D gene (6 bases). Germline CDR1 and CDR2: LNHDA and SQIVND (reference sequence). Between the trimmed V and J ends, which lost 3 bases and 1 base, there was a span of 10 bases. The CDR3 length is 15 residues. CDR3 in amino acids: CASSMGGQSNQPQHF. CDR3 bases: TGTGCCAGTAGTATGGGGGGACAAAGCAATCAGCCCCAGCATTTT.

This clone occurred a few times. The chain couples TRBV4-1 to TRBJ1-1; 7 bases map to TRBD1. Germline CDR1 is MGHRA and CDR2 is YSYEKL. The CDR3 sequence is 14 residues long. The J segment lost 7 bases and the V segment lost 6 bases, leaving 11 bases of the junction unmatched. The CDR3 region has the DNA TGCGCCAGCAGGTACCGGACAGGTACCAATGAAGCTTTCTTT. Amino acids: CASRYRTGTNEAFF.

The chain combines TRBV4-1 with TRBJ2-1; D may be TRBD2 (7 bases). CDR3 size: 14 residues. Germline V gene data show CDR1 as MGHRA and CDR2 as YSYEKL. V was pared by 5 bases and J by 5 bases, with 13 bases between. In DNA, the CDR3 is TGCGCCAGCAGCTTACAGGGAGGGGACAATGAGCAGTTCTTC. As protein: CASSLQGGDNEQFF.

V gene TRBV9 combines with J gene TRBJ1-1, with D maybe TRBD1 (5 bases). Trimming stripped 1 base from V and 1 base from J, with 11 bases between. CDR3 length: 15 amino acids. The germline V gene encodes CDR1 SGDLS and CDR2 YYNGEE. CDR3 residues: CASSVYQGRNTEAFF. CDR3 nucleotides: TGTGCCAGCAGCGTATACCAGGGCCGGAACACTGAAGCTTTCTTT. The full variable domain, completed using reference TRBV9 and TRBJ1-1, is DSGVTQTPKHLITATGQRVTLRCSPRSGDLSVYWYQQSLDQGLQFLIQYYNGEERAKGNILERFSAQQFPDLHSELNLSSLELGDSALYFCASSVYQGRNTEAFFGQGTRLTVV.

This chain links TRBV5-4 with TRBJ1-1; D is possibly TRBD1 (5 bases). Germline V gene sequence: CDR1 SGHNT, CDR2 YYREEE (reference sequence). V shed 4 bases and J shed 4 bases, with 17 bases lying between them. This CDR3 contains 15 residues. CDR3 bases: TGTGCCAGCAGCCCTTATACCGGGGCAGGCACTGAAGCTTTCTTT. Its protein product is CASSPYTGAGTEAFF. Drawing the rest from reference TRBV5-4 and TRBJ1-1, the complete variable domain is ETGVTQSPTHLIKTRGQQVTLRCSSQSGHNTVSWYQQALGQGPQFIFQYYREEENGRGNFPPRFSGLQFPNYSSELNVNALELDDSALYLCASSPYTGAGTEAFFGQGTRLTVV.

The genes are TRBV20-1 and TRBJ1-2; 8 bases line up with TRBD1. Germline V gene data show CDR1 as DFQATT and CDR2 as SNEGSKA (reference sequence). The CDR3 extends over 11 amino acids. V shed 5 bases and J 6 bases; nucleotides not matched to a gene: 2. DNA of the CDR3: TGCAGTGCTTGGACAGGGAATGGCTACACCTTC. Translating it yields CSAWTGNGYTF.

The genes are TRBV12-5 and TRBJ2-3; the match to TRBD1 covers 7 bases. The J segment lost 3 bases and the V segment lost 6 bases, leaving 6 bases of the junction unmatched. CDR1 and CDR2 from the germline V gene are LGHNT and FRNRAP. The CDR3 contains 14 residues. The CDR3 region is CASGPGTVTDTQYF. The CDR3, as DNA: TGTGCTAGTGGGCCCGGGACAGTAACAGATACGCAGTATTTT.

V is TRBV6-5 and J is TRBJ2-5; D is unclear. The germline V gene has CDR1 MNHEY and CDR2 SVGAGI. The CDR3 is made up of 13 amino acids. V was clipped by 5 bases and J by 7 bases, with 14 bases between them. The CDR3 here is CASSPGLTGTQYF. In nucleotides, the CDR3 is TGTGCCAGCAGTCCGGGCCTAACGGGGACCCAGTACTTC.